Given below is one T cell receptor (beta chain) in context. Germline trimming cut 2 bases from V and 7 bases from J; bases unmatched to any gene: 4. There are 13 residues in the CDR3. Germline lookup yields CDR1 MNHEY and CDR2 SVGEGT. Method: immunoSEQ multiplex PCR; TCRdb's copy keeps in-frame clones and lacks some. The data hold about 250,000 clones, with approximately 89% observed a single time. The data were taken from a study of blood T cell repertoires in COVID-19. Study-level background: PBMCs, B-cell-depleted T cells, or T cells were the source of the cDNA or gDNA that made up the material.

The Seattle patients, enrolled during active infection, were followed longitudinally. Sample: peripheral blood. This sequence originates from a woman aged 30 to 39 with COVID-19, enrolled during active disease. V and J are TRBV6-2 or TRBV6-3 and TRBJ2-5, with 7 positions matching TRBD2. CDR3 residues: CASSYGGEGTQYF. As DNA, the CDR3 is TGTGCCAGCAGTTACGGGGGGGAGGGGACCCAGTACTTC.